The clone carrying this T cell receptor beta chain was observed at least ten times. The target antigen is unknown. The source of the sample is a study of breast tumors, draining lymph nodes, adjacent tissues. Broader study findings: Tumor T cell lymph node origin was a supported hypothesis, not proven.

The lymph nodes were axillary draining lymph nodes from breast cancer patients. TCRdb used MiXCR to reprocess the multiplex PCR reads, holding one entry per CDR3 protein. Of about 200,000 distinct CDR3 sequences listed, roughly 31% are singletons. Unmatched junction bases numbered 5, after V lost 1 base and J lost 4 bases. CDR1 and CDR2 from the germline V gene are SGHAT and FQNNGV. The length of the CDR3 is 16 residues. This clonotype was obtained from a female donor with breast cancer. Some clones in this sample may be carry-over from other donors' samples. Sequenced sample: axillary lymph node tissue. The chain carries TRBV11-2 and TRBJ2-1, with 9 nucleotides matching TRBD1. The CDR3 loop is CASSLVVTGGYNEQFF. The CDR3 nucleotides read TGTGCCAGCAGCTTAGTGGTGACAGGGGGGTACAATGAGCAGTTCTTC.